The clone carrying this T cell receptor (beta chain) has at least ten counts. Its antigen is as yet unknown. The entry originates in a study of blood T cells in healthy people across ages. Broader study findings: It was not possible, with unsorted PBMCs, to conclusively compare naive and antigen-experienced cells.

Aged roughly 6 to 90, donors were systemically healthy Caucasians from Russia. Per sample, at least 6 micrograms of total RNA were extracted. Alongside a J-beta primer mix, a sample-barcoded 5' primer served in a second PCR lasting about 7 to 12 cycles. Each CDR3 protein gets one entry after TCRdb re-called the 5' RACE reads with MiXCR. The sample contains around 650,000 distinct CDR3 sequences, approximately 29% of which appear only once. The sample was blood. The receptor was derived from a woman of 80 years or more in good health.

For the CDR3, the DNA is TGTGCCAGCAGCCAAGGTCCAGGGGTCTACTACGAGCAGTACTTC. This codes for CASSQGPGVYYEQYF. The genes are TRBV3-1 and TRBJ2-7; D perhaps matches TRBD1 (6 bases). Per germline, CDR1 LGHDT and CDR2 YNNKEL (reference sequence). CDR3 length: 15 amino acids. Trimming shortened V by 1 base and J by 3 bases, and 13 bases separated the two germline ends.